This TCR beta chain was recovered during a study of blood T cell repertoires in COVID-19. Study information: Material from acute and convalescent COVID-19 was sourced from the United States, Italy and Spain. PBMCs, B-cell-depleted T cells, or T cells provided the cDNA or gDNA that made up the material.

Original methodology: Reference gene primers were amplified, and this amplification served to estimate nucleated cell counts. This table comes from immunoSEQ multiplex PCR, and its TCRdb copy is limited to in-frame clones, with some not included. V, J and clone size derive from that table, while D and trimming were established from the DNA sequence. The sample has over 70,000 clones; 75% to 85% are singletons. CDR3 length: 14 amino acids. The germline CDR1 and CDR2 sequences are SGDLS and YYNGEE. Trimming cost V 2 bases and J 6 bases, with 15 bases left between them. The V gene is TRBV9, the J gene TRBJ2-7, with D perhaps matching TRBD1 (6 bases). The sequenced sample was peripheral blood. The TCR was taken from an elderly woman with acute or convalescent COVID-19. The CDR3 region is CASSVQPQGSEQYF. CDR3 bases: TGTGCCAGCAGCGTCCAACCACAGGGATCCGAGCAGTACTTC.